These T cell receptor beta chains were read from a single sample in a study of cytomegalovirus exposure and HLA in healthy donors. Data came from immunoSEQ multiplex PCR; TCRdb stores just in-frame clones and leaves some out. Found here are roughly 200,000 clones, 75% to 85% of them singletons; the top ten hold roughly 2.5%. The sample comprised PBMCs. These receptors all come from a woman aged 60-70 years in good health and CMV-seropositive. The CDR3 runs from the conserved cysteine through the conserved F or W. The order of the fields is CDR3 DNA, CDR3 protein, CDR3 length, clone size, J gene, V gene, D gene. A D gene is named only where the DNA matches it firmly. Clone size appears in some rows only: once, few, many, or a class for an expanded clone.

CDR3nt: TGTGCCAGCAGCTCCCTCCGAGACAACTATTCACCCCTCCACTTT
CDR3aa: CASSSLRDNYSPLHF
len: 15
abundance: NA
j_gene: TRBJ1-6
v_gene: TRBV11-2
d_gene: NA

CDR3nt: TGCGCCAGCAGTGTGGACTCGAACTATGGCTACACCTTC
CDR3aa: CASSVDSNYGYTF
len: 13
abundance: NA
j_gene: TRBJ1-2
v_gene: TRBV10-2
d_gene: NA

CDR3nt: TGTGCCAGCAGTGACCGACAGCAGAACACTGAAGCTTTCTTT
CDR3aa: CASSDRQQNTEAFF
len: 14
abundance: NA
j_gene: TRBJ1-1
v_gene: TRBV6-4
d_gene: NA

CDR3nt: TGTGCCATCACTCCCGGACAGGGCCGATCCTACGAGCAGTACTTC
CDR3aa: CAITPGQGRSYEQYF
len: 15
abundance: NA
j_gene: TRBJ2-7
v_gene: TRBV10-3
d_gene: TRBD1

CDR3nt: TGTGCCACCACAGGGGGCTATGGCTACACCTTC
CDR3aa: CATTGGYGYTF
len: 11
abundance: NA
j_gene: TRBJ1-2
v_gene: TRBV15
d_gene: TRBD1

CDR3nt: TGTGCCAGCAGCCAATCTCGGAACACTGAAGCTTTCTTT
CDR3aa: CASSQSRNTEAFF
len: 13
abundance: few
j_gene: TRBJ1-1
v_gene: TRBV14
d_gene: NA

CDR3nt: TGTGCCAGTAGTACGCCTCGACAGGGGATCTACGAGCAGTACTTC
CDR3aa: CASSTPRQGIYEQYF
len: 15
abundance: NA
j_gene: TRBJ2-7
v_gene: TRBV19
d_gene: TRBD1

CDR3nt: TGTGCCAGCAGGCTAGCGGGAGGCACCAAAAACATTCAGTACTTC
CDR3aa: CASRLAGGTKNIQYF
len: 15
abundance: NA
j_gene: TRBJ2-4
v_gene: TRBV5-4
d_gene: TRBD2

CDR3nt: TGCGCCAGCAGCGCCCAGGGGGACTATGGCTACACCTTC
CDR3aa: CASSAQGDYGYTF
len: 13
abundance: NA
j_gene: TRBJ1-2
v_gene: TRBV5-1
d_gene: TRBD1

CDR3nt: TGTGCCAGCAGTGAACGTCAGGGGGCGGACTATGGCTACACCTTC
CDR3aa: CASSERQGADYGYTF
len: 15
abundance: NA
j_gene: TRBJ1-2
v_gene: TRBV6-1
d_gene: TRBD1